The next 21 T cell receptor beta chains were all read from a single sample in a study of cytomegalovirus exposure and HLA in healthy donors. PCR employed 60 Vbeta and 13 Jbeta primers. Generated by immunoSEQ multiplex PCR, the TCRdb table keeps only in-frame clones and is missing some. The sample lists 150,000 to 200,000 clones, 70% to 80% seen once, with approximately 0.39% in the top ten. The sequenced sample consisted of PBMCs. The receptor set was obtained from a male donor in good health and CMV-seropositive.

The CDR3 here is CASSDITPSRLLPYNEQFF. The CDR3 DNA follows: TGTGCCAGCAGTGATATAACCCCTAGCCGACTACTGCCCTACAATGAGCAGTTCTTC. The chain carries TRBV9 and TRBJ2-1; possible D gene TRBD2, 5 bases. The germline V gene has CDR1 SGDLS and CDR2 YYNGEE. V was clipped by 5 bases and J by 2 bases, with 26 bases between them. The CDR3 totals 19 residues.

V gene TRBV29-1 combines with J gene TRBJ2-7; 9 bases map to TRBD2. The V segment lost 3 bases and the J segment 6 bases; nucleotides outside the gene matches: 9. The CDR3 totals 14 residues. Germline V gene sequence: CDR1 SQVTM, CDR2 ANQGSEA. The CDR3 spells CSVEVSSGGFEQYF. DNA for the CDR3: TGCAGCGTTGAGGTTAGTAGCGGGGGCTTCGAGCAGTACTTC.

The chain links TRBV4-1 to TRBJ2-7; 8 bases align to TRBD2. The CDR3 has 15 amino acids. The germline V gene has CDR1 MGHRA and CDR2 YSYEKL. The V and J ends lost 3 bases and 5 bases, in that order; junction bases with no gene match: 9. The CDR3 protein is CASSHPGGGKNEQYF. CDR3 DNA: TGCGCCAGCAGCCATCCGGGGGGGGGCAAGAACGAGCAGTACTTC.

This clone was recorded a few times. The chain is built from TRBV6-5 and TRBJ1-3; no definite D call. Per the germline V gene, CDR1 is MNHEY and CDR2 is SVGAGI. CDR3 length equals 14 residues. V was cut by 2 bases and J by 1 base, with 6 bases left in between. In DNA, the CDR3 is TGTGCCAGCAGTTACGAGGGATCTGGAAACACCATATATTTT. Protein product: CASSYEGSGNTIYF.

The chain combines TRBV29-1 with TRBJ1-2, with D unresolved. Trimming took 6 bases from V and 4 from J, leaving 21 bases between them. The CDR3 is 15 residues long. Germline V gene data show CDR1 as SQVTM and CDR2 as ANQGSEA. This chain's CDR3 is CSVSGSQETIYGYTF. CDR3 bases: TGCAGCGTCTCCGGAAGCCAAGAGACAATCTATGGCTACACCTTC.

CDR3: CASSLLQSYEQYF. Written as DNA, the CDR3 is TGTGCCAGCAGCTTACTACAGTCCTACGAGCAGTACTTC. V gene TRBV7-2 combines with J gene TRBJ2-7; D is unclear. The germline V gene encodes CDR1 SGHTA and CDR2 FQGNSA. The V end lost 2 bases, the J end lost 1 base, and 6 bases lay between the germline ends. The CDR3 has 13 amino acids.

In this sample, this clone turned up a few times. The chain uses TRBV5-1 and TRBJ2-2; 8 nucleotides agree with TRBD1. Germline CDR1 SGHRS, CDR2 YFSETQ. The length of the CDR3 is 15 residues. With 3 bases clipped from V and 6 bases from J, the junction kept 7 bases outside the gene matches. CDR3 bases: TGCGCCAGCAGCTATGAGGACAGGGTGGCCGGGGAGCTGTTTTTT. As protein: CASSYEDRVAGELFF.

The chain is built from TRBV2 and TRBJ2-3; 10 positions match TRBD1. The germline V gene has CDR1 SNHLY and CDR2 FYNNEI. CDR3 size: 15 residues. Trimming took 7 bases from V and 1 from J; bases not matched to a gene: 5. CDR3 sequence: CASNRDRGGTDTQYF. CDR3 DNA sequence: TGTGCCAGCAACCGGGACAGGGGAGGCACAGATACGCAGTATTTT. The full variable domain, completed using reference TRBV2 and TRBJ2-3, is EPEVTQTPSHQVTQMGQEVILRCVPISNHLYFYWYRQILGQKVEFLVSFYNNEISEKSEIFDDQFSVERPDGSNFTLKIRSTKLEDSAMYFCASNRDRGGTDTQYFGPGTRLTVL.

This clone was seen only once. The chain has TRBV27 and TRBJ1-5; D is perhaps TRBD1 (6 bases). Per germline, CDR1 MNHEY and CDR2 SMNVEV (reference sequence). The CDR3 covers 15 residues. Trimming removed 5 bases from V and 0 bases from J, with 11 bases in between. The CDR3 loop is CASSQGSLSNQPQHF. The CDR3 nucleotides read TGTGCCAGCAGTCAGGGGAGCCTTAGCAATCAGCCCCAGCATTTT.

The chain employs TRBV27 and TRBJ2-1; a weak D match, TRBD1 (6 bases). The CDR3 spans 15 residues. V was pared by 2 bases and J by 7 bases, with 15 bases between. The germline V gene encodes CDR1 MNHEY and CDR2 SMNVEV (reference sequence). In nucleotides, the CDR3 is TGTGCCAGCAGTTTACTTGGGGGCTTGGCGAATGAGCAGTTCTTC. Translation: CASSLLGGLANEQFF.

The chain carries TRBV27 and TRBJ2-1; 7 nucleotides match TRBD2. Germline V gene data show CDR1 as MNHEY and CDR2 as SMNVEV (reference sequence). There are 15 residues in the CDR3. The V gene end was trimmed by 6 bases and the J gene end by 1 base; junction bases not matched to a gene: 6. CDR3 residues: CASSPEGGSYNEQFF. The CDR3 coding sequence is TGTGCCAGCAGCCCAGAGGGAGGGTCCTACAATGAGCAGTTCTTC.

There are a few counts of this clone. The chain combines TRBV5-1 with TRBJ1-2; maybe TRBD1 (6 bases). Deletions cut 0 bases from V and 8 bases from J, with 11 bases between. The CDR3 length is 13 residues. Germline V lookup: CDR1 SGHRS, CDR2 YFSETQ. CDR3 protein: CASSLDREGGYTF. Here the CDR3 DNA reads TGCGCCAGCAGCTTGGACAGGGAAGGAGGCTACACCTTC.

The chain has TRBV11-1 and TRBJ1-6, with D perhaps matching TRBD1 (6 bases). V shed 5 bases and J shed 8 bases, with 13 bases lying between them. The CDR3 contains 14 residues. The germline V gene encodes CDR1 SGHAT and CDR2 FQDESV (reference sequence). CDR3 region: CASSRRQAYSPLHF. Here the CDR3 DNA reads TGTGCCAGCAGCCGGAGACAGGCTTATTCACCCCTCCACTTT.

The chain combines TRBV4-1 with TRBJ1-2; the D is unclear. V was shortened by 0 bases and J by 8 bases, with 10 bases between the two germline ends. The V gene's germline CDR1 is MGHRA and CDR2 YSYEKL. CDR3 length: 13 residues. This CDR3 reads CASSQEGSGGYTF. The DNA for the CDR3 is TGCGCCAGCAGCCAAGAAGGGAGCGGAGGCTACACCTTC.

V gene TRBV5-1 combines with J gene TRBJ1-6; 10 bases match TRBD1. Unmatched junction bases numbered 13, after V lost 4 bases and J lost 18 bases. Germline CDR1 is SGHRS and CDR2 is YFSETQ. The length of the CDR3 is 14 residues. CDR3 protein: CASSLTGGGGFPHF. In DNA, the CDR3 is TGCGCCAGCAGCCTGACAGGGGGCGGCGGGTTCCCCCACTTT.

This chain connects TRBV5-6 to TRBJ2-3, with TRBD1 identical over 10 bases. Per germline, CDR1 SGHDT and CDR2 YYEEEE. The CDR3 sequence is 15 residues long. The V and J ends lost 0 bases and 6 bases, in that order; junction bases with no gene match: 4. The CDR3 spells CASSLAGQGLDTQYF. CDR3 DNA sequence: TGTGCCAGCAGCTTGGCGGGACAGGGGTTGGATACGCAGTATTTT.

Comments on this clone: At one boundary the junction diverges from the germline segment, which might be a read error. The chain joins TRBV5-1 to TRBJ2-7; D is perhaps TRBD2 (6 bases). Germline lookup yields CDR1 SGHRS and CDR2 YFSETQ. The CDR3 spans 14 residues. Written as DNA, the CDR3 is TGCGCCAGCAGCATCGGGGGATCCTCCAACGAGCAGTACTTC. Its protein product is CASSIGGSSNEQYF.

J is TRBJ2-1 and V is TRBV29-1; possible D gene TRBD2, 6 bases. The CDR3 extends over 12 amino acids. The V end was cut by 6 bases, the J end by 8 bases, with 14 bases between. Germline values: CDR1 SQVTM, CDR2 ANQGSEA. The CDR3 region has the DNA TGCAGCGTAGTGACTAGTGTCGATGAGCAGTTCTTC. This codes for CSVVTSVDEQFF.

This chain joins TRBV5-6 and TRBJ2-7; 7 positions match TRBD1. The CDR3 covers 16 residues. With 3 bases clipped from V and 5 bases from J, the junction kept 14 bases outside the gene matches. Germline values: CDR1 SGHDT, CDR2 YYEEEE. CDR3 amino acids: CASSSYLETGVDEQYF. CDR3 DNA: TGTGCCAGCAGCTCCTACCTCGAAACAGGGGTGGACGAGCAGTACTTC.

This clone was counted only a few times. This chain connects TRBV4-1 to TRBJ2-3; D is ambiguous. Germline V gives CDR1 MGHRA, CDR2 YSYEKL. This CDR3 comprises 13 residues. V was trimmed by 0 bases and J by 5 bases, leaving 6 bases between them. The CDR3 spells CASSQEYGDTQYF. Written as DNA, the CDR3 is TGCGCCAGCAGCCAAGAATACGGAGATACGCAGTATTTT.

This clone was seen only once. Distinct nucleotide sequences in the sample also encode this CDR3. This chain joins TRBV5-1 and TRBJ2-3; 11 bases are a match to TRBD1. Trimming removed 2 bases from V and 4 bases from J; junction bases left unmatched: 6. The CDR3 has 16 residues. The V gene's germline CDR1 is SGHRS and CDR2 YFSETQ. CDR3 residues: CASSFRGTGGSDTQYF. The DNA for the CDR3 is TGCGCCAGCAGCTTTCGGGGGACAGGGGGGTCAGATACGCAGTATTTT. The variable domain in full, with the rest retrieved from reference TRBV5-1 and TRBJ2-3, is KAGVTQTPRYLIKTRGQQVTLSCSPISGHRSVSWYQQTPGQGLQFLFEYFSETQRNKGNFPGRFSGRQFSNSRSEMNVSTLELGDSALYLCASSFRGTGGSDTQYFGPGTRLTVL.